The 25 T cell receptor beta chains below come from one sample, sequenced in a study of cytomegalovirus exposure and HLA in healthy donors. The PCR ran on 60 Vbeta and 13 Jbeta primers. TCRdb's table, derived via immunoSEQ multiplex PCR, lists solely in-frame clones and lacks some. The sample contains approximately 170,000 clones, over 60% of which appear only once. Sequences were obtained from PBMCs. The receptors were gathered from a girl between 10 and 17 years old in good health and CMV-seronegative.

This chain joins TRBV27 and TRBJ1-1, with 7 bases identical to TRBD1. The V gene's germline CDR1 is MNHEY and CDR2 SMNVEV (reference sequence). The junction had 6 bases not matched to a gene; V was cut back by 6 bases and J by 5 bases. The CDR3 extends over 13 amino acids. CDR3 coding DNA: TGTGCCAGCAGAAGACAGGGAGAGACTGAAGCTTTCTTT. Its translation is CASRRQGETEAFF.

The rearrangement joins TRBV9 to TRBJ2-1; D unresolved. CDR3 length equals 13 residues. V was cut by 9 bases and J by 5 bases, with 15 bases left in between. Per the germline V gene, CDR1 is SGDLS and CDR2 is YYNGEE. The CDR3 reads CATTSAGNNEQFF. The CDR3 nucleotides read TGTGCCACCACGTCTGCAGGAAACAATGAGCAGTTCTTC.

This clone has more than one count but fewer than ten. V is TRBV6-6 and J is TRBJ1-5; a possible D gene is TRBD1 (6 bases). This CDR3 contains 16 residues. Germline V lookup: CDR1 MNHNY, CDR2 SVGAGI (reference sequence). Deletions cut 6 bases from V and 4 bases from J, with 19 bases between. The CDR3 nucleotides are TGTGCCAGCAGCCAGGGGTGGGGGAGGGGGAATCAGCCCCAGCATTTT. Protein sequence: CASSQGWGRGNQPQHF.

CDR3 DNA: TGCAGCGTTGAAGGGGAGGGGGGGAGCTCCTACGAGCAGTACTTC. Translating it yields CSVEGEGGSSYEQYF. The chain joins TRBV29-1 to TRBJ2-7; D is perhaps TRBD2 (7 bases). This CDR3 contains 15 residues. V shed 1 base and J shed 0 bases, with 13 bases lying between them. Germline values: CDR1 SQVTM, CDR2 ANQGSEA.

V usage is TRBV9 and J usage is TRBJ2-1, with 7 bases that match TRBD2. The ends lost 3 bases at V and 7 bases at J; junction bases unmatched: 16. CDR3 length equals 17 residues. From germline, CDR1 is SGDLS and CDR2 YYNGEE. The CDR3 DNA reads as TGTGCCAGCAGCGCCCCCGTTTGGGGGGGGTCGGTGAATGAGCAGTTCTTC. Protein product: CASSAPVWGGSVNEQFF.

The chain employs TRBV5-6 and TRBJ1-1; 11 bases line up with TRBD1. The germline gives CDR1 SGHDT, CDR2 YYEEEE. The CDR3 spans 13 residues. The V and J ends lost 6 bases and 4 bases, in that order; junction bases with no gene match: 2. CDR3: CASTGTGGTEAFF. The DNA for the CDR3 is TGTGCCAGCACCGGGACAGGGGGCACTGAAGCTTTCTTT.

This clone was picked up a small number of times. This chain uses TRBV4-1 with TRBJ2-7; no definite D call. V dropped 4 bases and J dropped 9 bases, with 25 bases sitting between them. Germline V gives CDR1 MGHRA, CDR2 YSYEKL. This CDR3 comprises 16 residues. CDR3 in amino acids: CASSLNPEAVGAGQYF. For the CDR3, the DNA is TGCGCCAGCAGCCTCAACCCCGAGGCAGTCGGCGCTGGGCAGTACTTC.

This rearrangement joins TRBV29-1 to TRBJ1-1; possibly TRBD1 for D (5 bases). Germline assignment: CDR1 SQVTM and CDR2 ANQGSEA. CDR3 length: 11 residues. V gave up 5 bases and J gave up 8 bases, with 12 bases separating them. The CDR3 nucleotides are TGCAGCGTTCTCGCAGGGTTGGAAGCTTTCTTT. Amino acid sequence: CSVLAGLEAFF.

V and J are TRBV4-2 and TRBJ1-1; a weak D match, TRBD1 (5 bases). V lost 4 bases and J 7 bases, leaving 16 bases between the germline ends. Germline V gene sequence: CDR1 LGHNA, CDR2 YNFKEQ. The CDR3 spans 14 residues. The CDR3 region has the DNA TGTGCCAGCAGCCCACAGGCATCGGCGGTTGAAGCTTTCTTT. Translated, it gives CASSPQASAVEAFF.

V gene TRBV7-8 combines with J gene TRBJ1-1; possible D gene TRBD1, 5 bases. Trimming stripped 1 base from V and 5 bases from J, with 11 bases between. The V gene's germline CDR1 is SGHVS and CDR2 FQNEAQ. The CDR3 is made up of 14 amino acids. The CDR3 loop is CASSLGGGGTEAFF. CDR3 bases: TGTGCCAGCAGCTTAGGCGGGGGGGGAACTGAAGCTTTCTTT.

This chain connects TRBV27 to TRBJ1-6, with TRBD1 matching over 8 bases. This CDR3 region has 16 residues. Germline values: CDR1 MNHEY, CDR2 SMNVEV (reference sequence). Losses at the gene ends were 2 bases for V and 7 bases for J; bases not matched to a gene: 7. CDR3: CASSLPRQGRNSPLHF. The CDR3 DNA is TGTGCCAGCAGTTTACCACGACAGGGGAGGAATTCACCCCTCCACTTT.

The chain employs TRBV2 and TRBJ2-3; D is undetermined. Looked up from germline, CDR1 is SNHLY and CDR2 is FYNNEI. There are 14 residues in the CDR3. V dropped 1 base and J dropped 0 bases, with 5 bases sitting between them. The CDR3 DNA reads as TGTGCCAGCAGTGAAGGGCCTAGCACAGATACGCAGTATTTT. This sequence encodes CASSEGPSTDTQYF.

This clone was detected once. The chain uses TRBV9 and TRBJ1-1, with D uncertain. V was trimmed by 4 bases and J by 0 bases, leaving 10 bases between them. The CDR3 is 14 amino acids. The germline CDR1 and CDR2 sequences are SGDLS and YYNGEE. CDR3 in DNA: TGTGCCAGCAGCTCACGCCAGGTGAACACTGAAGCTTTCTTT. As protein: CASSSRQVNTEAFF.

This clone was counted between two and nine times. The CDR3 bases are TGTGCCAGCAGTGACAGGGGGACAAACTATGGCTACACCTTC. It translates to CASSDRGTNYGYTF. The V call is TRBV6-1, the J call TRBJ1-2, with 7 bases that match TRBD1. The CDR3 has 14 amino acids. After removal of 3 bases from V and 2 bases from J, the junction contained 3 bases not matched to a gene. CDR1 and CDR2 from the germline V gene are MNHNS and SASEGT.

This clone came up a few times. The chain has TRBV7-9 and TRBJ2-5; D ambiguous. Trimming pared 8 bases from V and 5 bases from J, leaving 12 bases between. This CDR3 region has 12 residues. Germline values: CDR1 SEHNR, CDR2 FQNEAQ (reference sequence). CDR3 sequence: CASGLGLETQYF. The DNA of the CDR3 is TGTGCCAGCGGCCTAGGTCTCGAGACCCAGTACTTC.

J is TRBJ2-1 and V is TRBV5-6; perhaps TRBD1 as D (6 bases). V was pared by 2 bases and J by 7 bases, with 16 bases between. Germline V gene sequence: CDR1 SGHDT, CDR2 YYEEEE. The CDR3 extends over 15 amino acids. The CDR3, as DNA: TGTGCCAGCAGCTTAGAATGGACAGCCGAAAATGAGCAGTTCTTC. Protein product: CASSLEWTAENEQFF.

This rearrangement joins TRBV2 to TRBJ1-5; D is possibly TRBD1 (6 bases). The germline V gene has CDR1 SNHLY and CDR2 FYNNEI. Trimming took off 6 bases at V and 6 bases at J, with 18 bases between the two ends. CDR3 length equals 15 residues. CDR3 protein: CASSWAQGGGQPQHF. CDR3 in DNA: TGTGCCAGCAGCTGGGCCCAGGGAGGGGGTCAGCCCCAGCATTTT.

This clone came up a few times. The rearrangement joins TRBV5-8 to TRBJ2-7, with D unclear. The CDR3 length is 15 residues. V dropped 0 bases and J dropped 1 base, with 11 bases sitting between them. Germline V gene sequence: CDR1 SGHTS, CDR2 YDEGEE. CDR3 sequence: CASSLVISWSYEQYF. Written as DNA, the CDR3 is TGTGCCAGCAGCTTGGTTATAAGCTGGTCCTACGAGCAGTACTTC.

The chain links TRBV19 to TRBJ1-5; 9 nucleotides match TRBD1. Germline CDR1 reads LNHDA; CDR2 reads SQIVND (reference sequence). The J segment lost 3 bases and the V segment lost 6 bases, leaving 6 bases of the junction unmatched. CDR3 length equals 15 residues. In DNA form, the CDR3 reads TGTGCCAGTAGAACCACAGGGGGCAACAATCAGCCCCAGCATTTT. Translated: CASRTTGGNNQPQHF. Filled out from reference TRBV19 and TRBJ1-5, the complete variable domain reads DGGITQSPKYLFRKEGQNVTLSCEQNLNHDAMYWYRQDPGQGLRLIYYSQIVNDFQKGDIAEGYSVSREKKESFPLTVTSAQKNPTAFYLCASRTTGGNNQPQHFGDGTRLSIL.

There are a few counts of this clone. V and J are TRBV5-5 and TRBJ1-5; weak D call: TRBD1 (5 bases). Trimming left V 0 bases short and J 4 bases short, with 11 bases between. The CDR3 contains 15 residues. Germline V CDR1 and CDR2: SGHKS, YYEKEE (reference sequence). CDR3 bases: TGTGCCAGCAGCTTGGGGGCAGGGCGTAATCAGCCCCAGCATTTT. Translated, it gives CASSLGAGRNQPQHF. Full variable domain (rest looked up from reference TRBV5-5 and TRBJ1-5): DAGVTQSPTHLIKTRGQQVTLRCSPISGHKSVSWYQQVLGQGPQFIFQYYEKEERGRGNFPDRFSARQFPNYSSELNVNALLLGDSALYLCASSLGAGRNQPQHFGDGTRLSIL.

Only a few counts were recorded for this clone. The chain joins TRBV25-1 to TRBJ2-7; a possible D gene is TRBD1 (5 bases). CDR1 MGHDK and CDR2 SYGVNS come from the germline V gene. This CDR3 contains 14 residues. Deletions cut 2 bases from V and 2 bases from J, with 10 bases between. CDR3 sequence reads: CASSETGPTYEQYF. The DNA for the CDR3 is TGTGCCAGCAGTGAAACAGGACCCACCTACGAGCAGTACTTC.

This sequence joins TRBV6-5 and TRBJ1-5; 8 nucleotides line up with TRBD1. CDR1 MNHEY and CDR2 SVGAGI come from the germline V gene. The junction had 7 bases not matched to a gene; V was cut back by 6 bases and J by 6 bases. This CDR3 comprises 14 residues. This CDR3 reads CASRPRQGFQPQHF. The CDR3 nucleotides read TGTGCCAGCAGACCTAGACAGGGGTTTCAGCCCCAGCATTTT.

This CDR3 reads CASSVAVSNYGYTF. CDR3 nucleotides: TGTGCCAGCAGCGTAGCTGTGTCTAACTATGGCTACACCTTC. The chain couples TRBV9 to TRBJ1-2; the D is unclear. The CDR3 sequence is 14 residues long. CDR1 and CDR2 from the germline V gene are SGDLS and YYNGEE. With 0 bases removed from V and 0 bases from J, the gap between germline ends came to 6 bases.

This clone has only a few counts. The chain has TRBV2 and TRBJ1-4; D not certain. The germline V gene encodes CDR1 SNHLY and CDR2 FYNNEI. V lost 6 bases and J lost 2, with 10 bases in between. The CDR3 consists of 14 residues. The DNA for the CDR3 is TGTGCCAGCAGCCGAATAGCGACTAATGAAAAACTGTTTTTT. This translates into CASSRIATNEKLFF.

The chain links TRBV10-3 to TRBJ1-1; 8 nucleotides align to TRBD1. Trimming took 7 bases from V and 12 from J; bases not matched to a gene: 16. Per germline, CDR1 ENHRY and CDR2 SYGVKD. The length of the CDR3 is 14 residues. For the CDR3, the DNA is TGTGCCATCACCAATGACAGGGGAGGGACTTTGCCTTTCTTT. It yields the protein CAITNDRGGTLPFF.